The rows below give T cell receptor beta chains drawn from one sample of a study of shared clonotypes between healthy human individuals. The method was immunoSEQ multiplex PCR; TCRdb's version includes in-frame clones alone and lacks a portion of them. The table records about 800,000 clones, approximately 97% of them present only once. Material for sequencing was naive CD8+ T cells sorted from blood. The source is a man aged 25 to 40 in good health. The CDR3 runs from the conserved cysteine through the conserved F or W. A D gene is named only where the DNA matches it firmly. Rows give clone size only sometimes, using once, few, many, or a class for an expanded clone.

J | D | size | V | DNA | CDR3
TRBJ2-1 | - | - | TRBV27 | TGTGCCAGCAGTCTTACCGTGACCAGGGGATCTGAGCAGTTCTTC | CASSLTVTRGSEQFF
TRBJ2-7 | TRBD1 | - | TRBV10-3 | TGTGCCATCAGTGAGCAGGGGACAGTCGAGCAGTACTTC | CAISEQGTVEQYF
TRBJ2-1 | TRBD2 | - | TRBV7-2 | TGTGCCAGCAGCTCACTAGCGGGAACGTACAATGAGCAGTTCTTC | CASSSLAGTYNEQFF
TRBJ2-3 | - | once | TRBV5-1 | TGCGCCAGCAGCTTGGGAGAAACAGGGTTCGGCACAGATACGCAGTATTTT | CASSLGETGFGTDTQYF
TRBJ1-5 | - | - | TRBV6-5 | TGTGCCAGCAGTTATCAGGGGCTGAATCAGCCCCAGCATTTT | CASSYQGLNQPQHF
TRBJ2-7 | TRBD1 | - | TRBV6-1 | TGTGCCAGCAGCCAGGGACAGGTACGAAGCCGCGAGCAGTACTTC | CASSQGQVRSREQYF
TRBJ2-1 | TRBD2 | - | TRBV27 | TGTGCCAGCAGTTTTTCCAGCGGGAGTTTTCTGGATGAGCAGTTCTTC | CASSFSSGSFLDEQFF
TRBJ2-7 | - | - | TRBV6-6 | TGTGCCAGCAGTTACTTAGATAGCATGCCCTACGAGCAGTACTTC | CASSYLDSMPYEQYF
TRBJ2-1 | - | - | TRBV19 | TGTGCCAGTAGATTCTGGCAGCAGTTCTTC | CASRFWQQFF
TRBJ2-1 | - | - | TRBV11-2 | TGTGCCAGCAGCTATTTACGGGGCCATGAGCAGTTCTTC | CASSYLRGHEQFF
TRBJ2-1 | - | - | TRBV7-9 | TGTGCCAGCAGCTTACAGGGATATGAGCAGTTCTTC | CASSLQGYEQFF
TRBJ2-3 | - | - | TRBV29-1 | TGCAGCGAGTTGAGCGCCCGCACAGATACGCAGTATTTT | CSELSARTDTQYF
TRBJ2-3 | - | - | TRBV29-1 | TGCAGCGCCCGAGGACTCGACACAGATACGCAGTATTTT | CSARGLDTDTQYF
TRBJ2-7 | - | - | TRBV11-2 | TGTGCCAGCAGCCCCGGACCCGCCCTCTACGAGCAGTACTTC | CASSPGPALYEQYF
TRBJ2-1 | - | - | TRBV28 | TGTGCCAGCAGTTTACGTCGGGGAATCGGGAGAAACAATGAGCAGTTCTTC | CASSLRRGIGRNNEQFF
TRBJ1-4 | - | - | TRBV5-1 | TGCGCCAGCAGCTTGGGTGAGAACCCAACTAATGAAAAACTGTTTTTT | CASSLGENPTNEKLFF
TRBJ2-7 | TRBD2 | - | TRBV7-2 | TGTGCCAGCAGGCCTGGGACTAGCGGGAGTGTCTACGAGCAGTACTTC | CASRPGTSGSVYEQYF
TRBJ1-5 | - | - | TRBV10-2 | TGCGCCAGCAGTGAGGGCAGGAGGGCTCAGCCCCAGCATTTT | CASSEGRRAQPQHF
TRBJ2-7 | TRBD1 | - | TRBV10-2 | TGCGCCAGCAGACCGGGACAGGGCTACGAGCAGTACTTC | CASRPGQGYEQYF
TRBJ2-2 | - | - | TRBV4-1 | TGCGCCAGCAGAAGGACGTCATCCGGGGCCGGGGAGCTGTTTTTT | CASRRTSSGAGELFF
TRBJ2-7 | - | - | TRBV14 | TGTGCCAGCAGCCAAAGAAGCTACGAGCAGTACTTC | CASSQRSYEQYF
TRBJ2-3 | - | - | TRBV25-1 | TGTGCCAGCTCTCCAGATGGAGATACGCAGTATTTT | CASSPDGDTQYF
TRBJ1-2 | - | - | TRBV9 | TGTGCCAGCAGCGGGGATGACAGGCCTATCTATGGCTACACCTTC | CASSGDDRPIYGYTF
TRBJ2-7 | - | - | TRBV9 | TGTGCCAGCGGTGGGGCCAGCTCCTACGAGCAGTACTTC | CASGGASSYEQYF
TRBJ2-5 | TRBD1 | - | TRBV27 | TGTGCCAGCAGTTTGGGACAGGGCGTCCCCGAGACCCAGTACTTC | CASSLGQGVPETQYF
TRBJ2-7 | - | - | TRBV2 | TGTGCCAGCAGTGTAGTAGGCCTCGACGAGCAGTACTTC | CASSVVGLDEQYF
TRBJ2-7 | TRBD1 | - | TRBV6-5 | TGTGCCAGCAGGACCGGGACAGGTTCCTACGAGCAGTACTTC | CASRTGTGSYEQYF
TRBJ2-7 | - | - | TRBV6-1 | TGTGCCAGCAGGACGGTCCTGACTCACTACGAGCAGTACTTC | CASRTVLTHYEQYF
TRBJ2-2 | - | - | TRBV11-1 | TGTGCCAGCAGCCTCGAGAACACCGGGGAGCTGTTTTTT | CASSLENTGELFF
TRBJ2-1 | TRBD2 | - | TRBV7-9 | TGTGCCAGCAGCTTAGTTGCTAGCGGGAGGAACAATGAGCAGTTCTTC | CASSLVASGRNNEQFF
TRBJ2-3 | - | - | TRBV2 | TGTGCCGCGGGGCGGGACAGTGGCACAGATACGCAGTATTTT | CAAGRDSGTDTQYF
TRBJ2-7 | - | once | TRBV7-8 | TGTGCCAGTAGCTTAGGGCAATACTACGAGCAGTACTTC | CASSLGQYYEQYF
TRBJ2-7 | - | - | TRBV5-1 | TGCGCCTCCGCCCTTCAGGGGAGCTACGAGCAGTACTTC | CASALQGSYEQYF
TRBJ1-4 | TRBD1 | - | TRBV13 | TGTGCCAGCAGCCCCGGACAGGGACCTAATGAAAAACTGTTTTTT | CASSPGQGPNEKLFF
TRBJ2-3 | - | - | TRBV9 | TGTGCCAGCAGCCCCCGTTCATCGATCACAGATACGCAGTATTTT | CASSPRSSITDTQYF
TRBJ2-3 | - | - | TRBV9 | TGTGCCAGCAGCCCAAGCGGGACACGATCAACAGATACGCAGTATTTT | CASSPSGTRSTDTQYF
TRBJ2-1 | TRBD1 | - | TRBV13 | TGTGCCAGCAGCTTAGGAACAGGGGGACGATACTCCTACAATGAGCAGTTCTTC | CASSLGTGGRYSYNEQFF
TRBJ2-7 | TRBD1 | - | TRBV6-5 | TGTGCCAGCAGTTACGCTACCGGGACAGGGTCCTACGAGCAGTACTTC | CASSYATGTGSYEQYF
TRBJ2-5 | - | once | TRBV4-2 | TGTGCCAGCAGCCAAGAGGGCGGCTACGGGGAGACCCAGTACTTC | CASSQEGGYGETQYF
TRBJ2-1 | TRBD2 | - | TRBV13 | TGTGCCAGCAGCCCCACTAGCGGGAGCCTCGATGAGCAGTTCTTC | CASSPTSGSLDEQFF
TRBJ1-2 | - | - | TRBV7-8 | TGTGCCAGCAGCACCGGACGGCTTGACTATGGCTACACCTTC | CASSTGRLDYGYTF
TRBJ2-2 | - | - | TRBV5-6 | TGTGCCAGCAGCCTTGGGGGAGGCGGGGAGCTGTTTTTT | CASSLGGGGELFF
TRBJ2-1 | - | - | TRBV28 | TGTGCCAGCAGTTTATCGGGAGTGAATGAGCAGTTCTTC | CASSLSGVNEQFF